The 2 T cell receptor beta chains reported below all come from one sample, sequenced in a study of CD8 T cells in Susac syndrome (dated by TCRdb to the late 2010s). The library was made by the immunoSEQ multiplex PCR assay. RNA was extracted using the RNeasy kit, and about 0.45 to 1 microgram was reverse transcribed with random hexamers. TCRdb applied fastp at Q25 and MiXCR to the public reads, then kept only in-frame beta chains. Every entry covers one CDR3 protein and lists the most common genes and DNA from its rows. Counted in this sample were about 140,000 distinct CDR3 sequences; approximately 95% of them appeared once. The biggest ten clones account for 0.13% to 0.15% of the sample. The specimen sequenced was CD4+ T cells from PBMCs. These receptors were taken from a human donor with Susac syndrome.

The J gene is TRBJ2-1, the V gene TRBV4-1, with 12 bases that match TRBD1. Trimming cost V 2 bases and J 7 bases; bases outside gene matches: 6. There are 16 residues in the CDR3. Germline V gene data show CDR1 as MGHRA and CDR2 as YSYEKL. DNA of the CDR3: TGCGCCAGCAGCCAATCCGGGACAGGGGGCTTTAATGAGCAGTTCTTC. Protein product: CASSQSGTGGFNEQFF.

The chain combines TRBV14 with TRBJ2-1; 8 nucleotides agree with TRBD2. Germline lookup yields CDR1 SGHDN and CDR2 FVKESK. Losses at the gene ends were 1 base for V and 10 bases for J; bases not matched to a gene: 9. The CDR3 is 15 residues long. The CDR3 loop reads CASSQAEMIAGEQFF. The CDR3 nucleotides are TGTGCCAGCAGCCAAGCCGAAATGATAGCGGGAGAGCAGTTCTTC.